This is a list of T cell receptor beta chains from one sample in a study of spatial heterogeneity in lung cancer. TCRdb reprocessed the 5' RACE reads via MiXCR and lists one record per CDR3 protein. The sample includes approximately 14,000 distinct CDR3 sequences, 10% to 12% of them seen just once. The source material was PBMCs, sampled at surgery. The receptors originated from a female donor with early-stage non-small cell lung cancer. Each CDR3 is given with its conserved first and last residue. A D gene is named only where the DNA matches it firmly. Clone size is not always given. Where it is, it says once, few, many or a class for expanded clones.

cdr3_nt: TGTGCCAGCAGCGCCACAGATACGCAGTATTTT
cdr3_aa: CASSATDTQYF
d_call: -
j_call: TRBJ2-3
clone_size: -
v_call: TRBV12-3/TRBV12-4

cdr3_nt: TGTGCCAGCGGGGGACCGTCCGGTCGCGAGCAGTACTTC
cdr3_aa: CASGGPSGREQYF
d_call: -
j_call: TRBJ2-7
clone_size: medium-sized
v_call: TRBV6-6

cdr3_nt: TGTGCCAGCAGTTTTGAAGGGGCAGGGAGTCAGCCCCAGCATTTT
cdr3_aa: CASSFEGAGSQPQHF
d_call: -
j_call: TRBJ1-5
clone_size: many
v_call: TRBV28

cdr3_nt: TGTGCCAGCAGTAGGGGGACAGGGGGTAACAATGAGCAGTTCTTC
cdr3_aa: CASSRGTGGNNEQFF
d_call: TRBD1
j_call: TRBJ2-1
clone_size: many
v_call: TRBV12-3/TRBV12-4

cdr3_nt: TGCAGTGCTAGAGGGGGTTTACGCAATGAGCAGTTCTTC
cdr3_aa: CSARGGLRNEQFF
d_call: -
j_call: TRBJ2-1
clone_size: many
v_call: TRBV20-1

cdr3_nt: TGCGCCAGCAGCGCTCGTCCGGGACGGTTCACCTTC
cdr3_aa: CASSARPGRFTF
d_call: -
j_call: TRBJ1-2
clone_size: many
v_call: TRBV10-1

cdr3_nt: TGTGCCAGCAGCCCCACCCCGGGACTAGCGGGTTTAGATACGCAGTATTTT
cdr3_aa: CASSPTPGLAGLDTQYF
d_call: TRBD2
j_call: TRBJ2-3
clone_size: -
v_call: TRBV7-9

cdr3_nt: TGTGCCAGCAGTTCCCCTCCGGGACAGGGTACGTTCTTC
cdr3_aa: CASSSPPGQGTFF
d_call: TRBD1
j_call: TRBJ2-1
clone_size: few
v_call: TRBV28

cdr3_nt: TGTGCCAGCAGTCCCGGAGACAACAAGGTCGAGCAGTACTTC
cdr3_aa: CASSPGDNKVEQYF
d_call: -
j_call: TRBJ2-7
clone_size: many
v_call: TRBV28

cdr3_nt: TGTGCCAGCAGCTCGACAGGGGTAGGGGCCACTGAAGCTTTCTTT
cdr3_aa: CASSSTGVGATEAFF
d_call: TRBD1
j_call: TRBJ1-1
clone_size: many
v_call: TRBV5-5

cdr3_nt: TGTGCCACCAGTGACCGTGGACGTAGGAGGGCGAACACTGAAGCTTTCTTC
cdr3_aa: CATSDRGRRRANTEAFF
d_call: -
j_call: TRBJ1-1
clone_size: many
v_call: TRBV24-1

cdr3_nt: TGTGCCAGCAGTTTGAGGAGGGGGAGGGAGGAACTGTTTTTT
cdr3_aa: CASSLRRGREELFF
d_call: -
j_call: TRBJ1-4
clone_size: many
v_call: TRBV2

cdr3_nt: TGTGCCAGCAGCTTAGATGGTGTAGGACAGCCCCAGCATTTT
cdr3_aa: CASSLDGVGQPQHF
d_call: -
j_call: TRBJ1-5
clone_size: medium-sized
v_call: TRBV7-9

cdr3_nt: TGTGCCAGCAGCCCTGGGACAGTCGGAGATACGCAGTATTTT
cdr3_aa: CASSPGTVGDTQYF
d_call: TRBD1
j_call: TRBJ2-3
clone_size: many
v_call: TRBV3-1

cdr3_nt: TGTGCCAGCAGCTTAGCCAGCGGGGGCGGGGAGCTGTTTTTT
cdr3_aa: CASSLASGGGELFF
d_call: TRBD2
j_call: TRBJ2-2
clone_size: few
v_call: TRBV7-2

cdr3_nt: TGCAGTGCTAGTCCCCAAAGTAGGAAAGGAGGTCAGCCCCAGCATTTT
cdr3_aa: CSASPQSRKGGQPQHF
d_call: -
j_call: TRBJ1-5
clone_size: many
v_call: TRBV20-1

cdr3_nt: TGCAGCGTTGGGACTAGCGGGGGCCGCGCAGATACGCAGTATTTT
cdr3_aa: CSVGTSGGRADTQYF
d_call: TRBD2
j_call: TRBJ2-3
clone_size: many
v_call: TRBV29-1

cdr3_nt: TGTGCCAGCAGTCCACACTCAGGGTATGCTCCTGGGGCCAACGTCCTGACTTTC
cdr3_aa: CASSPHSGYAPGANVLTF
d_call: -
j_call: TRBJ2-6
clone_size: -
v_call: TRBV27

cdr3_nt: TGTGCCAGCAGCGTAGAAGCGCAGGGATTGGGGAATGAGCAGTTCTTC
cdr3_aa: CASSVEAQGLGNEQFF
d_call: -
j_call: TRBJ2-1
clone_size: few
v_call: TRBV9

cdr3_nt: TGCGCCAGCAGCCGGGACAGTCCCTCGACAGAGACCCAGTACTTC
cdr3_aa: CASSRDSPSTETQYF
d_call: TRBD1
j_call: TRBJ2-5
clone_size: many
v_call: TRBV5-1

cdr3_nt: TGTGCCAGCTCACCACCGTCAGGGTCTGGGGCCAACGTCCTGACTTTC
cdr3_aa: CASSPPSGSGANVLTF
d_call: -
j_call: TRBJ2-6
clone_size: many
v_call: TRBV18

cdr3_nt: TGTGCCAGCAGCTTGGAGCTTAACTATGGCTACACCTTC
cdr3_aa: CASSLELNYGYTF
d_call: -
j_call: TRBJ1-2
clone_size: many
v_call: TRBV5-5

cdr3_nt: TGTGCCAGTAGTTCTCAAACTACGGACAGGAAGAACACTGAAGCTTTCTTT
cdr3_aa: CASSSQTTDRKNTEAFF
d_call: TRBD1
j_call: TRBJ1-1
clone_size: many
v_call: TRBV19

cdr3_nt: TGCAGCGTTGAAGATCCACAGAATGAAAAACTGTTTTTT
cdr3_aa: CSVEDPQNEKLFF
d_call: -
j_call: TRBJ1-4
clone_size: -
v_call: TRBV29-1

cdr3_nt: TGTGCCAGTAGCGGGACTTGGGGCTCCTACGAGCAGTACTTC
cdr3_aa: CASSGTWGSYEQYF
d_call: -
j_call: TRBJ2-7
clone_size: many
v_call: TRBV19

cdr3_nt: TGTGCCAGCAGCTCTGGTCGGAAGGCCTACGAGCAGTACTTC
cdr3_aa: CASSSGRKAYEQYF
d_call: -
j_call: TRBJ2-7
clone_size: many
v_call: TRBV7-2

cdr3_nt: TGTGCCGACAGTGGGGAACAGGACACCGGGGAGCTGTTTTTT
cdr3_aa: CADSGEQDTGELFF
d_call: -
j_call: TRBJ2-2
clone_size: few
v_call: TRBV7-9

cdr3_nt: TGTGCCAGCAAGGGGGCCCCCAATAATTCACCCCTCCACTTT
cdr3_aa: CASKGAPNNSPLHF
d_call: TRBD1
j_call: TRBJ1-6
clone_size: few
v_call: TRBV28

cdr3_nt: TGTGCCACCAGTGACTCCGGGACAAACTACGAGCAGTACTTC
cdr3_aa: CATSDSGTNYEQYF
d_call: -
j_call: TRBJ2-7
clone_size: many
v_call: TRBV24-1

cdr3_nt: TGTGCCAGCAGTTTAGGGCGGGGGGGCAGCACAGATACGCAGTATTTT
cdr3_aa: CASSLGRGGSTDTQYF
d_call: TRBD2
j_call: TRBJ2-3
clone_size: many
v_call: TRBV12-3/TRBV12-4

cdr3_nt: TGCAGTGCTAGAGTGGGCGGGGGCCTCACAGATACGCAGTATTTT
cdr3_aa: CSARVGGGLTDTQYF
d_call: -
j_call: TRBJ2-3
clone_size: many
v_call: TRBV20-1

cdr3_nt: TGTGCCAGCAGCCAAGAACGGGGACTTTATAATTCACCCCTCCACTTT
cdr3_aa: CASSQERGLYNSPLHF
d_call: -
j_call: TRBJ1-6
clone_size: medium-sized
v_call: TRBV3-1

cdr3_nt: TGTGCCAGTAGTATAGTACGGGGAAGTAGTATAACAGATACGCAGTATTTT
cdr3_aa: CASSIVRGSSITDTQYF
d_call: -
j_call: TRBJ2-3
clone_size: many
v_call: TRBV19

cdr3_nt: TGTGCCAGCAGCTTAAGCGGGGGGCTTTTGCAGTACTTC
cdr3_aa: CASSLSGGLLQYF
d_call: TRBD2
j_call: TRBJ2-7
clone_size: many
v_call: TRBV11-2

cdr3_nt: TGCGCCAGCAGTGATCGTTGGGGGGGGCAGTTCTTC
cdr3_aa: CASSDRWGGQFF
d_call: TRBD2
j_call: TRBJ2-1
clone_size: many
v_call: TRBV10-2

cdr3_nt: TGTGCCAGCAGTTCCCGGGGTGAGCAGTTCTTC
cdr3_aa: CASSSRGEQFF
d_call: -
j_call: TRBJ2-1
clone_size: many
v_call: TRBV6-6

cdr3_nt: TGTGCCAGCAGCCAAGGGACAGGGGGAGAGAAAAAGTACTTC
cdr3_aa: CASSQGTGGEKKYF
d_call: TRBD1
j_call: TRBJ2-7
clone_size: many
v_call: TRBV7-8

cdr3_nt: TGTGCCAGCAGGCTAGCGGGGTGGGAGACCCAGTACTTC
cdr3_aa: CASRLAGWETQYF
d_call: TRBD2
j_call: TRBJ2-5
clone_size: -
v_call: TRBV12-3/TRBV12-4

cdr3_nt: TGTGCCAGCAGAGACAGGGAGTTTACGGGCTACACCTTC
cdr3_aa: CASRDREFTGYTF
d_call: TRBD1
j_call: TRBJ1-2
clone_size: few
v_call: TRBV6-4

cdr3_nt: TGCGCCAGCAGCCCCGGGACTAGCGCAGATACGCAGTATTTT
cdr3_aa: CASSPGTSADTQYF
d_call: TRBD2
j_call: TRBJ2-3
clone_size: -
v_call: TRBV5-1

cdr3_nt: TGTGCCTGGAGTGCACAGGGTTACAATGAGCAGTTCTTC
cdr3_aa: CAWSAQGYNEQFF
d_call: -
j_call: TRBJ2-1
clone_size: many
v_call: TRBV30

cdr3_nt: TGTGCCAGCAGTTTATCGGGGGCTAATGTCCGTAAGCAGTACTTC
cdr3_aa: CASSLSGANVRKQYF
d_call: -
j_call: TRBJ2-7
clone_size: many
v_call: TRBV27

cdr3_nt: TGTGCCAGCAGTGTGGGTCGGGTGGGACAAGAGACCCAGTACTTC
cdr3_aa: CASSVGRVGQETQYF
d_call: -
j_call: TRBJ2-5
clone_size: -
v_call: TRBV6-1

cdr3_nt: TGTGCCAGTAGTCCCAAGGGGGCAAATTCACCCCTCCACTTT
cdr3_aa: CASSPKGANSPLHF
d_call: TRBD1
j_call: TRBJ1-6
clone_size: many
v_call: TRBV19

cdr3_nt: TGCAGCGCCTCCTTACAGGGCCCAGAGACCCAGTACTTC
cdr3_aa: CSASLQGPETQYF
d_call: -
j_call: TRBJ2-5
clone_size: many
v_call: TRBV29-1

cdr3_nt: TGTGCCAGCAGTTTATCGTTTGGCTACACCTTC
cdr3_aa: CASSLSFGYTF
d_call: -
j_call: TRBJ1-2
clone_size: many
v_call: TRBV28

cdr3_nt: TGTGCTAGTGGCCACAATAACTCACCCCTCCACTTT
cdr3_aa: CASGHNNSPLHF
d_call: -
j_call: TRBJ1-6
clone_size: -
v_call: TRBV12-5

cdr3_nt: TGTGCCAGCAGTGAAGTCTCCGACAGGGCTGGAGGCTACACCTTC
cdr3_aa: CASSEVSDRAGGYTF
d_call: TRBD1
j_call: TRBJ1-2
clone_size: many
v_call: TRBV6-1

cdr3_nt: TGTGCCTGGAGTGTAAAGGGATTCACCCTCCACTTT
cdr3_aa: CAWSVKGFTLHF
d_call: -
j_call: TRBJ1-6
clone_size: many
v_call: TRBV30

cdr3_nt: TGTGCCAGCAGCTTGGACCGGAGCTCCTACAATGAGCAGTTCTTC
cdr3_aa: CASSLDRSSYNEQFF
d_call: -
j_call: TRBJ2-1
clone_size: many
v_call: TRBV5-5

cdr3_nt: TGTGCCAGCAGCCGGAGCAGGGGCACAGATACGCAGTATTTT
cdr3_aa: CASSRSRGTDTQYF
d_call: -
j_call: TRBJ2-3
clone_size: many
v_call: TRBV14

cdr3_nt: TGTGCCAGCAGCAAGGAGGGAATTAAAAAACTGTTTTTT
cdr3_aa: CASSKEGIKKLFF
d_call: -
j_call: TRBJ1-4
clone_size: many
v_call: TRBV2

cdr3_nt: TGCGCCAGCAGCCCAGAGGAGGGCTCTGGAAACACCATATATTTT
cdr3_aa: CASSPEEGSGNTIYF
d_call: -
j_call: TRBJ1-3
clone_size: many
v_call: TRBV5-1

cdr3_nt: TGCAGTGCTAGGGAAAAGTTCTACGAGCAGTACTTC
cdr3_aa: CSAREKFYEQYF
d_call: -
j_call: TRBJ2-7
clone_size: many
v_call: TRBV20-1

cdr3_nt: TGTGCCAGCACCCATCTGTCGAGCGGGGGTTACAATGAGCAGTTCTTC
cdr3_aa: CASTHLSSGGYNEQFF
d_call: TRBD2
j_call: TRBJ2-1
clone_size: -
v_call: TRBV27

cdr3_nt: TGTGCCAGCAGCGATTCGAGGTCGAGGCGGAACACCGGGGAGCTGTTTTTT
cdr3_aa: CASSDSRSRRNTGELFF
d_call: -
j_call: TRBJ2-2
clone_size: many
v_call: TRBV9